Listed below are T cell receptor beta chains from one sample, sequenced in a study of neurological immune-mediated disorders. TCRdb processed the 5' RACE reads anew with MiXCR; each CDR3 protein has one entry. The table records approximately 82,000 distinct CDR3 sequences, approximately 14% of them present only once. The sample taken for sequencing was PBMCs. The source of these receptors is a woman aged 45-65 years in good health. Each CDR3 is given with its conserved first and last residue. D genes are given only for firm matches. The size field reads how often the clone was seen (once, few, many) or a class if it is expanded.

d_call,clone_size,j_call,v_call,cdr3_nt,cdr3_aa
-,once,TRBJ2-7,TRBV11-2,TGTGCCAGCAGCTTAGATACAGGGAACTACGAGCAGTACTTC,CASSLDTGNYEQYF
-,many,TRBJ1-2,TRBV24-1,TGTGCCACCAGTGAGGGCCAACGGGGCAGGGAGCCGTATGGCTACACCTTC,CATSEGQRGREPYGYTF
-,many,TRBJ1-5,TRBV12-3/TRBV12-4,TGTGCCAGCAGTTTTCGAGGGGATCAGCCCCAGCATTTT,CASSFRGDQPQHF
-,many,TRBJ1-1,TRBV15,TGTGCCACCAGCGGGATTCTTGGGGGACTTTCAAGTGGCACTGAAGCTTTCTTT,CATSGILGGLSSGTEAFF
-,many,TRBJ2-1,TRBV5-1,TGCGCCAGCAGCCTAAACTACAATGAGCAGTTCTTC,CASSLNYNEQFF
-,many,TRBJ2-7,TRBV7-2,TGTGCCAGCAGCTTAGGGTTAGTCAGAGATCAGTACTTC,CASSLGLVRDQYF
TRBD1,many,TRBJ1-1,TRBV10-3,TGTGCCATCAGACTAGGGACAGGGTACGCTGAAGCTTTCTTT,CAIRLGTGYAEAFF
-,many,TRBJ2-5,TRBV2,TGTGCCAGCAGTGAAATTCCTCCCCTACGGGAGACCCAGTACTTC,CASSEIPPLRETQYF
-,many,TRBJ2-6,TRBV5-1,TGCGCCAGCAGCTTGATAGCTTCTGGGGCCAACGTCCTGACTTTC,CASSLIASGANVLTF
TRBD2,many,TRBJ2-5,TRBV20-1,TGCAGTGCTCCGGGACTAGCGGGAGGAGGACAAGAGACCCAGTACTTC,CSAPGLAGGGQETQYF
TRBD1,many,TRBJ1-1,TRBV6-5,TGTGCCAGCAGTTACAGCTTACAGGGGGCGAGGTCTGAAGCTTTCTTT,CASSYSLQGARSEAFF
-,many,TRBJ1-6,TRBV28,TGTGCCAGCAGTCTACGGACAGATAATTCACCCCTCCACTTT,CASSLRTDNSPLHF
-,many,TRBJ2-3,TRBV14,TGTGCCAGCAGCCTCTACCCCTTAGTCGACACGCAGTATTTT,CASSLYPLVDTQYF
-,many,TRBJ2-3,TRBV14,TGTGCCAGCAGCCAAGAGCTTTCAGATACGCAGTATTTT,CASSQELSDTQYF
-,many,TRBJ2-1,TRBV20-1,TGCAGTGCCAGAAGAGAGTATGGGAAGCAGTTCTTC,CSARREYGKQFF